A selection of T cell receptor beta chains follows, all from one sample in a study of a mutant IDH1 vaccine in newly diagnosed glioma. These receptors have no known antigen. Generated by immunoSEQ multiplex PCR, the TCRdb table keeps only in-frame clones and is missing some. The sample holds tens of thousands of clones; about 80% are singletons and the top ten take 6% to 6.5%. Sample: PBMCs, taken from a glioma patient whose treatment included an IDH1 peptide vaccine. Receptor source: a man between 35 and 55 years old with glioma. The CDR3 runs from the conserved cysteine through the conserved F or W. D genes are given only for firm matches.

13 | TRBJ2-7 | TRBV5-1 | . | CASSLRDAYEQYF
14 | TRBJ2-3 | TRBV28 | TRBD2 | CASSVIAGKHTQYF
13 | TRBJ2-7 | TRBV19 | . | CASSISGSYEQYF
13 | TRBJ1-1 | TRBV7-9 | . | CASSSTGSTEAFF
15 | TRBJ1-3 | TRBV5-1 | TRBD1 | CASSSTGGGGNTIYF
14 | TRBJ1-1 | TRBV19 | . | CASREQEGVAEAFF
14 | TRBJ1-5 | TRBV6-5 | . | CASSQGRGNQPQHF
15 | TRBJ2-7 | TRBV7-2 | TRBD1 | CASSERTGGSYEQYF
14 | TRBJ1-1 | TRBV5-1 | . | CASSTFGGGTEAFF
18 | TRBJ2-6 | TRBV5-1 | TRBD1 | CASSQRTGGATGANVLTF
16 | TRBJ1-6 | TRBV6-5 | . | CASSYSGEAGNSPLHF
15 | TRBJ2-7 | TRBV6-5 | TRBD1 | CASSPGQGGIDEQYF
15 | TRBJ1-6 | TRBV18 | . | CASSFRAGPNSPLHF
20 | TRBJ2-3 | TRBV6-1 | . | CASSAKAPSGLAIRTDTQYF
15 | TRBJ1-4 | TRBV25-1 | . | CASSEAADPNEKLFF
14 | TRBJ1-1 | TRBV11-2 | . | CASSLVDRDTEAFF
13 | TRBJ1-1 | TRBV19 | . | CASSIGSSTEAFF
13 | TRBJ1-2 | TRBV6-6 | TRBD1 | CASSPGQKYGYTF
14 | TRBJ2-5 | TRBV9 | . | CASSSPGVRETQYF
12 | TRBJ2-7 | TRBV6-6 | . | CVTGEGFYEQYF
14 | TRBJ2-7 | TRBV19 | . | CASSIAAGSYEQYF
14 | TRBJ1-4 | TRBV18 | TRBD1 | CASSPDRGNEKLFF
12 | TRBJ1-1 | TRBV7-9 | . | CASGELNTEAFF
10 | TRBJ1-1 | TRBV29-1 | . | CSVPGREAFF
14 | TRBJ1-4 | TRBV5-4 | TRBD1 | CASSPGQGNEKLFF
16 | TRBJ2-7 | TRBV29-1 | TRBD2 | CSAGTSGGASSYEQYF
18 | TRBJ1-2 | TRBV9 | TRBD1 | CASSVGGGQGDLNYGYTF
18 | TRBJ1-6 | TRBV5-5 | . | CASSFPGHRSSYNSPLHF
15 | TRBJ2-7 | TRBV4-1 | . | CASSRQGGSSYEQYF
14 | TRBJ1-2 | TRBV6-6 | . | CASSYGGLNYGYTF
13 | TRBJ1-5 | TRBV6-5 | TRBD1 | CASRRTGGQPQHF
14 | TRBJ1-6 | TRBV6-6 | TRBD1 | CASSITGGDSPLHF
16 | TRBJ1-5 | TRBV19 | . | CATHSRGRWVDQPQHF
13 | TRBJ2-7 | TRBV30 | . | CAWSGGSGYEQYF
11 | TRBJ1-2 | TRBV2 | . | CASKPEYGYTF
19 | TRBJ2-1 | TRBV5-3 | TRBD2 | CARSLGHGLAGSSYNEQFF
14 | TRBJ2-2 | TRBV4-1 | . | CASSQTEFTGELFF
14 | TRBJ2-3 | TRBV5-1 | . | CASSYQDYTDTQYF
15 | TRBJ2-2 | TRBV5-6 | . | CASSLVGSLTGELFF
14 | TRBJ2-5 | TRBV5-1 | . | CASSLVANQGPQYF
13 | TRBJ1-1 | TRBV6-1 | . | CASGGRLNTEAFF
14 | TRBJ1-2 | TRBV18 | . | CASSRGASNYGYTF
15 | TRBJ2-3 | TRBV6-5 | . | CASSYLGGSTDTQYF
13 | TRBJ2-7 | TRBV5-8 | . | CASSPDGPYEQYF
14 | TRBJ2-7 | TRBV6-1 | TRBD1 | CASQTGGALYEQYF
14 | TRBJ1-6 | TRBV2 | . | CASSELQAPSPLHF